Below, one TCR beta chain is given with its context. Its antigen is unknown. The sample originates from a study of CD8+ T cells in alopecia areata. Whole-study context: Administration of oral tofacitinib to treated patients was at 5 to 10 mg twice daily. The drug, tofacitinib, lasted 6 to 18 months, followed by 6 months off drug. Study-level results: Although TCR sharing was seen in mice, sharing across patients was less clear, possibly for HLA-related reasons.

Germline values: CDR1 SGHDT, CDR2 YYEEEE. V was pared by 4 bases and J by 6 bases, with 7 bases between. The CDR3 extends over 11 amino acids. Extraction of RNA preceded its reverse transcription into cDNA, which served as the sequencing template. The table came from immunoSEQ multiplex PCR; TCRdb's copy has only in-frame clones and leaves some out. The data hold hundreds of thousands of clones, with around 67% observed a single time. Source: CD4+ T cells sorted from blood, taken at week 0. The origin of this receptor is a human donor with alopecia areata. V usage is TRBV5-6 and J usage is TRBJ1-1; D uncertain. CDR3 residues: CASSRQAEAFF. The CDR3 bases are TGTGCCAGCAGCCGTCAGGCTGAAGCTTTCTTT.